Each of the 15 T cell receptor beta chains below was sequenced from the same sample in a study of T cells in Graves' hyperthyroidism and ophthalmopathy. RNA transcripts provided the source from which TCR beta CDR3 regions were amplified. Initially, a first-round RT-PCR of the TCR CDR3 employed the HTBI primer set. TCRdb reprocessed the multiplex PCR reads with MiXCR, giving one entry per CDR3 protein. The sample lists 500,000 to 650,000 distinct CDR3 sequences; around 20% were seen once. The sequencing sample was made of blood. These TCRs come from a man in his forties with Graves' ophthalmopathy.

This clonotype turned up a few times. CDR3 sequence (DNA): TGTGCCAGCAGTTTAAATCACGAGCGGAATGGCTACACCTTC. Protein product: CASSLNHERNGYTF. The chain has TRBV12-3 or TRBV12-4 and TRBJ1-2; D ambiguous. Trimming took off 2 bases at V and 6 bases at J, with 13 bases between the two ends. CDR3 size: 14 residues.

The chain joins TRBV30 to TRBJ2-7; D ambiguous. The germline V gene has CDR1 GTSNPN and CDR2 SVGIG (reference sequence). This CDR3 comprises 12 residues. DNA for the CDR3: TGTGCAAGTGTTTGGGGAATCTACGAGCAGTACTTC. As protein: CASVWGIYEQYF.

This clonotype was seen ten or more times. CDR3 nucleotide sequence: TGTGCCAGCAGTTTAAGGCTGTACACAGATACGCAGTATTTT. Its protein is CASSLRLYTDTQYF. The chain couples TRBV12-3 or TRBV12-4 to TRBJ2-3, with unresolved D. The CDR3 has 14 amino acids. Trimming took off 2 bases at V and 2 bases at J, with 8 bases between the two ends.

CDR3 region: CSAIRGGDRSYNEQFF. CDR3 coding DNA: TGCAGTGCTATCCGGGGCGGGGACAGATCCTACAATGAGCAGTTCTTC. The genes are TRBV20-1 and TRBJ2-1; tentative D call: TRBD1 (7 bases). This CDR3 spans 16 amino acids. CDR1 is DFQATT and CDR2 is SNEGSKA in the germline V gene (reference sequence). V was cut by 4 bases and J by 1 base, with 17 bases left in between.

Here the CDR3 DNA reads TGTGCCAGCTCTAAAGGGGGACAAGCCTACGAGCAGTACTTC. It yields the protein CASSKGGQAYEQYF. The J gene is TRBJ2-7, the V gene TRBV2; maybe TRBD1 (6 bases). Looked up from germline, CDR1 is SNHLY and CDR2 is FYNNEI. V dropped 8 bases and J dropped 2 bases, with 16 bases sitting between them. The CDR3 is 14 residues long.

This clonotype was counted between two and nine times. The genes are TRBV5-1 and TRBJ2-3, with 12 bases matching TRBD2. The CDR3 length is 17 residues. V lost 1 base to trimming and J lost 0 bases; unmatched junction nucleotides: 3. From germline, CDR1 is SGHRS and CDR2 YFSETQ. The CDR3 region is CASSLLAGGSSTDTQYF. Written as DNA, the CDR3 is TGCGCCAGCAGCTTGCTAGCGGGAGGGTCTAGCACAGATACGCAGTATTTT.

The genes are TRBV11-3 and TRBJ2-3; 14 bases are shared with TRBD2. Germline V gene lookup returns CDR1 SGHNT and CDR2 YENEEA. The CDR3 length is 20 residues. The V and J ends lost 8 bases and 5 bases, in that order; junction bases with no gene match: 21. The CDR3 loop is CASGYPPTGTSGRVGDTQYF. The DNA of the CDR3 is TGTGCCAGCGGATACCCCCCTACCGGGACTAGCGGGAGAGTGGGAGATACGCAGTATTTT.

This clonotype was seen a few times. The gene calls are TRBV5-6 and TRBJ2-5; D is possibly TRBD2 (5 bases). The J call may not be correct, given that the DNA end is closer to TRBJ2-1. The CDR3 extends over 13 amino acids. The V gene's germline CDR1 is SGHDT and CDR2 YYEEEE. The CDR3 nucleotides are TGTGCCAGCAGCTCGTCGGGGAAAGAGACCCAGTTCTTC. Amino acids: CASSSSGKETQFF.

The sample holds a few counts of this clonotype. The chain is built from TRBV20-1 and TRBJ2-2; no clear D. The CDR3 spans 16 residues. Germline-derived CDR1 and CDR2 are DFQATT and SNEGSKA (reference sequence). The V end was cut by 1 base, the J end by 4 bases, with 16 bases between. CDR3 bases: TGCAGTGCTAGAGCCCAAACAACGTCGGTCACCGGGGAGCTGTTTTTT. Protein sequence: CSARAQTTSVTGELFF.

This clonotype was counted only a few times. The chain employs TRBV28 and TRBJ1-5, with D uncertain. The V gene lost 5 bases and the J gene lost 0 bases, with 17 bases spanning the gap. The germline CDR1 and CDR2 sequences are MDHEN and SYDVKM. This CDR3 region has 17 residues. The DNA of the CDR3 is TGTGCCAGCAGTCCTTCGTCGGGCAGATATAGCAATCAGCCCCAGCATTTT. Translated, it gives CASSPSSGRYSNQPQHF.

This clonotype was observed a handful of times. The V call is TRBV11-2, the J call TRBJ2-1; D is unresolved. CDR1 is SGHAT, CDR2 FQNNGV, per germline. The CDR3 runs 12 residues. Trimming cost V 1 base and J 9 bases, with 7 bases left between them. CDR3 region: CASSLARVEQFF. Written as DNA, the CDR3 is TGTGCCAGCAGCTTAGCTAGGGTTGAGCAGTTCTTC.

V gene TRBV7-9 combines with J gene TRBJ2-7; 11 bases fit TRBD2. This CDR3 region has 17 residues. The V gene end was trimmed by 4 bases and the J gene end by 1 base; junction bases not matched to a gene: 9. The germline gives CDR1 SEHNR, CDR2 FQNEAQ (reference sequence). CDR3 residues: CASSSEPGLADSYEQYF. DNA of the CDR3: TGTGCCAGCAGCTCTGAACCGGGACTAGCGGATTCCTACGAGCAGTACTTC.

The table lists this clonotype with a count of one. This chain links TRBV5-1 with TRBJ2-3; unclear D gene. Trimming cost V 6 bases and J 1 base, with 9 bases left between them. Germline V gene sequence: CDR1 SGHRS, CDR2 YFSETQ. The CDR3 sequence is 13 residues long. The CDR3 sequence: CASKWARTDTQYF. Here the CDR3 DNA reads TGCGCCAGCAAATGGGCTCGCACAGATACGCAGTATTTT.

This chain uses TRBV5-4 with TRBJ2-7; 8 bases match TRBD2. Germline V CDR1 and CDR2: SGHNT, YYREEE (reference sequence). The ends lost 4 bases at V and 2 bases at J; junction bases unmatched: 2. CDR3 length: 13 residues. CDR3 in amino acids: CASSKAGAYEQYF. The DNA for the CDR3 is TGTGCCAGCAGCAAAGCGGGAGCCTACGAGCAGTACTTC.

This clonotype was counted between two and nine times. This chain connects TRBV4-2 to TRBJ2-1; 13 bases map to TRBD2. The junction had 6 bases not matched to a gene; V was cut back by 0 bases and J by 7 bases. The CDR3 runs to 17 residues. CDR1 and CDR2 (germline): LGHNA, YNFKEQ. CDR3 DNA sequence: TGTGCCAGCAGCCAAGAGGCACTAGCGGGGGGGAAGAATGAGCAGTTCTTC. This translates into CASSQEALAGGKNEQFF.